Sequencing of this TCR beta chain was carried out in a study of blood T cell repertoires in COVID-19. Study-wide background: Collection of acute and convalescent COVID-19 samples took place in the United States, Italy and Spain. PBMCs, B-cell-depleted T cells, or T cells provided the cDNA or gDNA that made up the material.

The authors' processing: Scientists estimated how many nucleated cells there were by amplifying reference gene primers. TCRdb's table, derived via immunoSEQ multiplex PCR, lists solely in-frame clones and lacks some. V and J calls and clone size come straight from that table; D and trimming were deduced from the DNA. The sample lists roughly 290,000 clones, 80% to 90% occurring once. The study recruited people aged about 18 to 89 years across under 25 US areas. CDR3 length: 14 residues. The V end lost 7 bases, the J end lost 0 bases, and 10 bases lay between the germline ends. The germline gives CDR1 MDHEN, CDR2 SYDVKM.

The V and J genes are TRBV28 and TRBJ1-5, with TRBD1 as a possible D gene (5 bases). This sequence originates from a woman in her twenties or thirties who had recovered from COVID-19. Specimen: PBMCs or T cells enriched from blood (not recorded which). The DNA of the CDR3 is TGTGCCAGCACCCTGGACATTAGCAATCAGCCCCAGCATTTT. This translates into CASTLDISNQPQHF.